The clone carrying this TCR beta chain was counted once. Its antigen remains unknown. Deep-level settings were used for running the assay. Measured with immunoSEQ multiplex PCR; TCRdb has only the in-frame clones, and not every one. The sample gives about 340,000 clones, 70% to 75% of which show up once; about 9.4% is in the top ten. The data stem from a study of shared clonotypes between healthy human individuals. The study's findings and limits: Sequencing depth was expected to affect clonotype sharing among donors.

V dropped 4 bases and J dropped 5 bases, with 15 bases sitting between them. The CDR3 is 14 amino acids. From germline, CDR1 is SGHRS and CDR2 YFSETQ. Sequencing used memory CD4+ T cells sorted from blood. The subset is: CD45RA-negative fraction. This chain uses TRBV5-1 with TRBJ2-5, with TRBD2 as a possible D gene (6 bases). This receptor was taken from a man aged 25 to 40 in good health. The CDR3 DNA follows: TGCGCCAGCAGCCAGCGGGCAGGGACCGAGACCCAGTACTTC. It codes for CASSQRAGTETQYF. The full variable domain, its missing parts supplied by reference TRBV5-1 and TRBJ2-5, is KAGVTQTPRYLIKTRGQQVTLSCSPISGHRSVSWYQQTPGQGLQFLFEYFSETQRNKGNFPGRFSGRQFSNSRSEMNVSTLELGDSALYLCASSQRAGTETQYFGPGTRLLVL.